The rows below give T cell receptor beta chains drawn from one sample of a study of Ad26.COV2.S vaccination and SARS-CoV-2 variants. Sequencing was performed with immunoSEQ multiplex PCR; in TCRdb, only in-frame clones are kept and a portion is missing. The table lists approximately 420,000 clones, 80% to 90% of them singletons, with 3.5% in the top ten. The sequences come from peripheral blood, collected in a trial of Ad26.COV2.S vaccine versus placebo. These receptors originate from a person between 18 and 65 years old who received the Ad26.COV2.S COVID-19 vaccine or a placebo. Both conserved end residues are part of each CDR3. Fields, in order: V gene, D gene, J gene, clone size, CDR3 length, CDR3 protein, CDR3 DNA. A D gene is named only where the DNA matches it firmly. Clone size is given for some rows only: seen once, a few or many times, or a class if the clone is expanded.

TRBV27	-	TRBJ2-2	-	16	CASTWLGTGNTGELFF	TGTGCCAGCACTTGGCTAGGGACGGGCAACACCGGGGAGCTGTTTTTT
TRBV6-4	TRBD2	TRBJ2-1	many	15	CASSPLAGGYNEQFF	TGTGCCAGCAGTCCACTAGCGGGGGGTTACAATGAGCAGTTCTTC
TRBV6-2/TRBV6-3	-	TRBJ1-3	once	16	CASSYGFRGRGNTIYF	TGTGCCAGCAGTTACGGTTTTCGGGGGCGCGGAAACACCATATATTTT
TRBV19	TRBD1	TRBJ2-1	-	14	CASSIGPGGSEQFF	TGTGCCAGTAGTATAGGTCCAGGGGGCAGTGAGCAGTTCTTC
TRBV9	-	TRBJ1-1	-	17	CASSVEEVNPFGAEAFF	TGTGCCAGCAGCGTAGAGGAGGTCAACCCGTTTGGGGCTGAAGCTTTCTTT
TRBV11-2	TRBD1	TRBJ2-3	-	18	CASSRIAGTGASTDTQYF	TGTGCCAGCAGCAGGATCGCCGGGACAGGGGCTAGCACAGATACGCAGTATTTT
TRBV5-1	TRBD1	TRBJ1-2	-	14	CASSSGGQGYGYTF	TGCGCCAGCAGCTCAGGGGGGCAGGGCTATGGCTACACCTTC
TRBV30	-	TRBJ2-7	-	19	CAWSVPLFVLGQSPYEQYF	TGTGCCTGGAGTGTACCCCTCTTCGTTTTAGGCCAAAGCCCTTACGAGCAGTACTTC
TRBV2	-	TRBJ1-1	-	14	CASSDQLKGTEAFF	TGTGCCAGCAGTGACCAGTTAAAGGGCACTGAAGCTTTCTTT
TRBV29-1	TRBD1	TRBJ1-5	-	12	CSAAGGDQPQHF	TGCAGCGCTGCAGGGGGCGATCAGCCCCAGCATTTT
TRBV27	-	TRBJ1-1	-	17	CASSTPAGRGWDTEAFF	TGTGCCAGCTCCACGCCGGCCGGGCGGGGGTGGGACACTGAAGCTTTCTTT
TRBV4-1	TRBD2	TRBJ2-4	-	18	CASSPGLAGGLGKNIQYF	TGCGCCAGCAGCCCGGGACTAGCGGGGGGGCTGGGCAAAAACATTCAGTACTTC
TRBV5-1	-	TRBJ2-7	once	14	CASSLEDSYYEQYF	TGCGCCAGCAGCTTGGAGGACAGCTACTACGAGCAGTACTTC
TRBV18	TRBD2	TRBJ2-1	-	15	CASSPPGLAVNEQFF	TGTGCCAGCTCTCCCCCGGGACTAGCCGTTAATGAGCAGTTCTTC
TRBV24-1	-	TRBJ1-6	-	15	CATSDLSGYNSPLHF	TGTGCCACCAGTGATTTATCGGGATACAATTCACCCCTCCACTTT
TRBV4-1	-	TRBJ1-6	-	14	CASSQVGRNSPLHF	TGCGCCAGCAGCCAAGTCGGCAGAAATTCACCCCTCCACTTT
TRBV30	-	TRBJ1-5	-	13	CAWGSGFNQPQHF	TGTGCCTGGGGTTCGGGGTTCAATCAGCCCCAGCATTTT
TRBV7-7	-	TRBJ2-2	once	12	CASSTNTGELFF	TGTGCTAGCAGCACGAACACCGGGGAGCTGTTTTTT
TRBV6-5	-	TRBJ1-6	-	15	CASSSMDRNNSPLHF	TGTGCCAGCAGTTCCATGGACAGAAATAATTCACCCCTCCACTTT
TRBV3-1/TRBV3-2	-	TRBJ1-1	-	15	CASSQPLGEDTEAFF	TGTGCCAGCAGCCAACCTCTTGGGGAGGACACTGAAGCTTTCTTT
TRBV7-2	TRBD1	TRBJ1-2	once	15	CASSLGQGALDGYTF	TGTGCCAGCAGCTTAGGACAGGGGGCCCTCGATGGCTACACCTTC
TRBV3-1/TRBV3-2	-	TRBJ1-2	-	14	CASSQSTANYGYTF	TGTGCCAGCAGCCAATCGACAGCTAACTATGGCTACACCTTC
TRBV18	-	TRBJ2-7	few	12	CASSPEMYEQYF	TGTGCCAGCTCCCCCGAGATGTACGAGCAGTACTTC
TRBV9	-	TRBJ1-5	-	14	CASSVGGLSQPQHF	TGTGCCAGCAGCGTGGGGGGGCTGAGTCAGCCCCAGCATTTT
TRBV7-2	-	TRBJ2-2	few	13	CASSFRRGGELFF	TGTGCCAGCAGCTTTAGAAGGGGCGGGGAGCTGTTTTTT
TRBV2	TRBD2	TRBJ2-1	few	15	CASRRLAGGYNEQFF	TGTGCCAGCAGACGACTAGCGGGGGGGTACAATGAGCAGTTCTTC
TRBV7-2	-	TRBJ2-5	-	13	CASRMTPRETQYF	TGTGCCAGCAGGATGACCCCCCGGGAGACCCAGTACTTC
TRBV7-2	-	TRBJ2-3	-	14	CASSFGALTDTQYF	TGTGCCAGCAGCTTCGGGGCCCTCACAGATACGCAGTATTTT
TRBV2	-	TRBJ2-1	-	15	CASSVSGRFYNEQFF	TGTGCCAGCAGTGTGTCGGGGCGTTTCTACAATGAGCAGTTCTTC
TRBV11-2	TRBD2	TRBJ2-1	-	16	CASSFGRGLAVPEQFF	TGTGCCAGCAGCTTCGGCAGAGGACTAGCGGTCCCGGAGCAGTTCTTC
TRBV27	-	TRBJ1-1	-	13	CASSLLRNTEAFF	TGTGCCAGCAGTTTATTGAGGAACACTGAAGCTTTCTTT
TRBV27	-	TRBJ1-2	-	12	CASGTGEDGYTF	TGTGCCAGTGGGACGGGGGAAGATGGCTACACCTTC
TRBV6-1	-	TRBJ2-2	-	14	CASSEGLDTGELFF	TGTGCCAGCAGTGAAGGACTAGACACCGGGGAGCTGTTTTTT
TRBV7-2	-	TRBJ2-7	-	15	CASSLGSTATYEQYF	TGTGCCAGCAGCTTAGGATCGACTGCAACCTACGAGCAGTACTTC
TRBV6-2/TRBV6-3	TRBD1	TRBJ1-1	-	16	CASSYGGTGGKAEAFF	TGTGCCAGCAGTTACGGCGGGACAGGGGGCAAGGCTGAAGCTTTCTTT
TRBV7-8	-	TRBJ2-7	-	14	CASSLVGPQYEQYF	TGTGCCAGCAGCTTAGTAGGGCCTCAATACGAGCAGTACTTC
TRBV3-1/TRBV3-2	-	TRBJ2-1	-	16	CASSQDLYTGGGEQFF	TGTGCCAGCAGCCAAGATCTTTATACAGGGGGAGGGGAGCAGTTCTTC
TRBV6-1	-	TRBJ1-2	-	12	CASSEFLHGYTF	TGTGCCAGCAGTGAATTCCTCCATGGCTACACCTTC
TRBV4-1	TRBD2	TRBJ2-5	-	15	CASSLLAGGQETQYF	TGCGCCAGCAGCCTCCTAGCGGGGGGGCAGGAGACCCAGTACTTC
TRBV3-1/TRBV3-2	-	TRBJ2-7	-	16	CASSPRPEESSYEQYF	TGTGCCAGCAGCCCTCGCCCGGAGGAAAGCTCCTACGAGCAGTACTTC
TRBV7-9	-	TRBJ1-2	-	15	CASSLRQPLTYGYTF	TGTGCCAGCAGCTTAAGACAGCCCCTTACCTATGGCTACACCTTC
TRBV6-5	-	TRBJ2-7	-	13	CASSRQDGYEQYF	TGTGCCAGCAGCCGCCAGGACGGCTACGAGCAGTACTTC
TRBV18	TRBD2	TRBJ2-1	-	15	CASSPGAGFTNEQFF	TGTGCCAGCTCACCAGGAGCGGGGTTTACCAATGAGCAGTTCTTC
TRBV19	TRBD1	TRBJ1-1	-	13	CASKDRELTEAFF	TGTGCCAGTAAAGACAGGGAGTTGACTGAAGCTTTCTTT
TRBV3-1/TRBV3-2	-	TRBJ1-1	-	13	CASSQLRNTEAFF	TGTGCCAGCAGCCAACTTAGGAACACTGAAGCTTTCTTT
TRBV15	-	TRBJ2-7	-	13	CATSRDFPAEQYF	TGTGCCACCAGCAGAGATTTCCCCGCCGAGCAGTACTTC
TRBV18	-	TRBJ2-1	-	16	CASSPGGGPSYNEQFF	TGTGCCAGCTCACCAGGTGGAGGGCCCTCCTACAATGAGCAGTTCTTC
TRBV7-2	TRBD2	TRBJ2-7	-	15	CASSLVSSGGPGQYF	TGTGCCAGCAGCTTAGTCTCTAGCGGGGGCCCGGGGCAGTACTTC
TRBV7-2	TRBD2	TRBJ2-1	-	18	CASSLNPLAGGSYNEQFF	TGTGCCAGCAGCTTAAACCCACTAGCGGGGGGTTCCTACAATGAGCAGTTCTTC
TRBV9	TRBD2	TRBJ2-3	-	21	CASSGYDGTSGGKQGDDTQYF	TGTGCCAGCAGCGGCTATGACGGGACTAGCGGGGGGAAACAAGGGGATGATACGCAGTATTTT
TRBV10-3	TRBD1	TRBJ1-6	few	14	CATGTGQANSPLHF	TGTGCCACCGGTACGGGACAGGCAAATTCACCCCTCCACTTT
TRBV6-5	-	TRBJ1-1	once	14	CASRPGRVVTEAFF	TGTGCCAGCAGACCCGGCAGGGTGGTTACTGAAGCTTTCTTT
TRBV30	TRBD1	TRBJ1-2	-	13	CAWSPHRGYGYTF	TGTGCCTGGAGCCCCCACAGGGGATATGGCTACACCTTC
TRBV5-1	-	TRBJ2-3	-	14	CASSLEVSTDTQYF	TGCGCCAGCAGCTTGGAGGTTAGCACAGATACGCAGTATTTT
TRBV27	-	TRBJ1-1	-	12	CASRTRGTEAFF	TGTGCCAGCAGAACTAGAGGCACTGAAGCTTTCTTT
TRBV7-8	-	TRBJ2-1	-	15	CASSQDRFTINEQFF	TGTGCCAGCAGCCAAGACAGATTTACAATTAATGAGCAGTTCTTC
TRBV6-1	-	TRBJ2-2	-	17	CASSEAPGGGGTGELFF	TGTGCCAGCAGTGAAGCCCCCGGAGGGGGGGGGACCGGGGAGCTGTTTTTT